This T cell receptor (beta chain) originates from a study of radiotherapy plus CTLA-4 blockade in lung cancer. At the level of the study: Objective responses were seen in around 19% of patients, disease control in more than 30%.

CDR1 is LGHNA and CDR2 is YNFKEQ in the germline V gene. CDR3 size: 16 residues. Trimming stripped 7 bases from V and 5 bases from J, with 22 bases between. Overall study results and limits: Following radiotherapy plus ipilimumab, tumor-derived TCR clones expanded in the blood.

About this clone itself: Its specificity is not known.

The method was immunoSEQ multiplex PCR; TCRdb's version includes in-frame clones alone and lacks a portion of them. The table includes roughly 120,000 clones, 81% detected once. The TCR originated in a human donor with non-small cell lung cancer that progressed on radiotherapy plus ipilimumab. Some clones in this sample may be carry-over from other donors' samples. The source was peripheral blood, collected from a patient treated with radiotherapy plus ipilimumab. The chain joins TRBV4-2 to TRBJ2-3; a weak D match, TRBD2 (7 bases). The CDR3 loop is CASKERGGPVRDTQYF. Written as DNA, the CDR3 is TGTGCCAGCAAGGAGAGGGGGGGCCCTGTCCGAGATACGCAGTATTTT.